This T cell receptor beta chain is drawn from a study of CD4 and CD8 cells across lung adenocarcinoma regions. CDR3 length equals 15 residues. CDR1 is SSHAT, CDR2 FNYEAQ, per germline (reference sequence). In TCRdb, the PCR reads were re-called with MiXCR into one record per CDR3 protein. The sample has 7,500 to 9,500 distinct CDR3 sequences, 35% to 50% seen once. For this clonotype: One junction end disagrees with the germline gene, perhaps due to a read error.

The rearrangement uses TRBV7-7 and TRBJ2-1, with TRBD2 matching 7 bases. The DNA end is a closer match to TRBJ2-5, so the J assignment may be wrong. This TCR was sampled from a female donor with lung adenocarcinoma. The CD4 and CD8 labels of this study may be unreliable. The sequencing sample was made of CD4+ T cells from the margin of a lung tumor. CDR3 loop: CASSFPWEGRETQYF. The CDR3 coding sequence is TGTGCTAGCAGCTTCCCGTGGGAGGGGAGAGAGACCCAGTACTTC.